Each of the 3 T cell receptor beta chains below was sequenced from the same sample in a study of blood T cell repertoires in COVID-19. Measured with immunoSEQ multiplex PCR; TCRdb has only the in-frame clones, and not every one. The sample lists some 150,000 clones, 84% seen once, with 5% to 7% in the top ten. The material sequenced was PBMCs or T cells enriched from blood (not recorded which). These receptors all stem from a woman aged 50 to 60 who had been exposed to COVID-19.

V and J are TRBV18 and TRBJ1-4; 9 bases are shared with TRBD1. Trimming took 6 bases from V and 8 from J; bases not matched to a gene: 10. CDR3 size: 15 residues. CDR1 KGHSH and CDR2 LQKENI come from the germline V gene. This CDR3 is CASSPRDRVGEKLFF. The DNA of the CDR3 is TGTGCCAGCTCCCCCCGGGACAGGGTAGGAGAAAAACTGTTTTTT.

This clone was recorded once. This CDR3 is CASSQGGGQPQHF. CDR3 bases: TGCGCCAGCAGCCAAGGGGGGGGTCAGCCCCAGCATTTT. This chain joins TRBV4-3 and TRBJ1-5; possible D gene TRBD1, 5 bases. The V and J ends lost 1 base and 6 bases respectively, with 7 bases between them. This CDR3 comprises 13 residues. Germline CDR1 LGHNA, CDR2 YSLEER.

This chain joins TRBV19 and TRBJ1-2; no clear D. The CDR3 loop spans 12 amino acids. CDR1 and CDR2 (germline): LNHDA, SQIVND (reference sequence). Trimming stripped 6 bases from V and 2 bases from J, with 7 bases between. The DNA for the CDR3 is TGTGCCAGTAGGACGGGGAACTATGGCTACACCTTC. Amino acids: CASRTGNYGYTF.